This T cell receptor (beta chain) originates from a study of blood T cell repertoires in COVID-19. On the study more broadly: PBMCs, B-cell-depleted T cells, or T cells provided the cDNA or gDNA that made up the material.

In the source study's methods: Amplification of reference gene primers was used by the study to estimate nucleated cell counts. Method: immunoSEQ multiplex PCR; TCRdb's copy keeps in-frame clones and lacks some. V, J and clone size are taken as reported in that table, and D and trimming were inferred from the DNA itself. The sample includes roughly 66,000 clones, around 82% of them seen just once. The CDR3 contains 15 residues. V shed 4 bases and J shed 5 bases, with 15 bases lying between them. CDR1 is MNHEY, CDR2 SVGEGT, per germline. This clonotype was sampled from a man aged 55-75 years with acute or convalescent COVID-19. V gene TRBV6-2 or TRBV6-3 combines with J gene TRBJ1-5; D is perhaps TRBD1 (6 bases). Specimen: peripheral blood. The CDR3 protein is CASSWDNRSDQPQHF. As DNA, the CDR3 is TGTGCCAGCAGTTGGGACAATAGGAGCGATCAGCCCCAGCATTTT.